This entry features one TCR beta chain sequence. CDR3 size: 16 residues. Trimming cost V 5 bases and J 7 bases, with 21 bases left between them. The germline CDR1 and CDR2 sequences are MDHEN and SYDVKM. The entry originates in a study of blood T cell repertoires in COVID-19. Looking at the study overall: Collection of acute and convalescent COVID-19 samples took place in the United States, Italy and Spain. PBMCs, B-cell-depleted T cells, or T cells provided the cDNA or gDNA that made up the material.

Original processing notes: Amplification from reference gene primers served as the basis for estimated nucleated cell counts. The repertoire was sequenced with immunoSEQ multiplex PCR; TCRdb's copy has only in-frame clones and lacks some. That table furnishes V, J and clone size, whereas the DNA furnished D and trimming. The table has tens of thousands of clones, over 70% seen once. The rearrangement uses TRBV28 and TRBJ2-1; possible D gene TRBD2, 7 bases. The sequenced sample was peripheral blood. The sequence was collected from a human donor in a cohort sampled during active COVID-19. For the CDR3, the DNA is TGTGCCAGCAGTCCCCTTAGGGGGAGGGAGGGGAATGAGCAGTTCTTC. Its translation is CASSPLRGREGNEQFF.